Following are 23 T cell receptor beta chains from one sample sequenced in a study of cytomegalovirus exposure and HLA in healthy donors. Use of 60 Vbeta and 13 Jbeta primers characterized the PCR. Using immunoSEQ multiplex PCR, the repertoire was profiled, and TCRdb retains in-frame clones only, with some absent. The data contain about 94,000 clones, 81% of them singletons. Sequenced material: PBMCs. The receptors derive from a human donor in good health.

The chain couples TRBV15 to TRBJ2-7; 9 bases match TRBD1. The CDR3 contains 14 residues. Trimming removed 5 bases from V and 3 bases from J; junction bases left unmatched: 5. CDR1 is LNHNV, CDR2 YYDKDF, per germline (reference sequence). The CDR3 nucleotides read TGTGCCACCAGCTTAGGACAGGGGATCTACGAGCAGTACTTC. It translates to CATSLGQGIYEQYF.

The chain joins TRBV6-5 to TRBJ2-1; 10 nucleotides agree with TRBD2. The CDR3 has 16 amino acids. Germline V gene data show CDR1 as MNHEY and CDR2 as SVGAGI. The V and J ends lost 1 base and 7 bases, in that order; junction bases with no gene match: 7. The CDR3 sequence: CASSYLAGGRLNEQFF. The CDR3 DNA reads as TGTGCCAGCAGTTACTTAGCGGGGGGCCGGTTGAATGAGCAGTTCTTC.

The CDR3, as DNA: TGTGCCAGCTCACCATGGCTAGCGGGGAAGTCGAGCACAGATACGCAGTATTTT. It codes for CASSPWLAGKSSTDTQYF. This chain uses TRBV18 with TRBJ2-3; 9 bases align to TRBD2. Germline V gene lookup returns CDR1 KGHSH and CDR2 LQKENI. The ends lost 2 bases at V and 0 bases at J; junction bases unmatched: 9. This CDR3 region has 18 residues.

This chain joins TRBV7-2 and TRBJ2-5; D is unresolved. V was shortened by 1 base and J by 10 bases, with 10 bases between the two germline ends. From germline, CDR1 is SGHTA and CDR2 FQGNSA. The CDR3 runs 12 residues. DNA for the CDR3: TGTGCCAGCAGCTTAGTTCTTACAGTCCAGTACTTC. Protein product: CASSLVLTVQYF.

The rearrangement links TRBV27 to TRBJ2-1; TRBD1 matches at 9 bases. The CDR3 spans 18 residues. In germline, CDR1 is MNHEY, CDR2 SMNVEV (reference sequence). The V and J ends lost 3 bases and 0 bases, in that order; junction bases with no gene match: 9. CDR3 DNA: TGTGCCAGCAGTTTGAGGGGGGACAGGGCGAGCTCCTACAATGAGCAGTTCTTC. Translation gives CASSLRGDRASSYNEQFF.

This sequence joins TRBV19 and TRBJ1-2, with D perhaps matching TRBD1 (6 bases). With 4 bases removed from V and 2 bases from J, the gap between germline ends came to 14 bases. This CDR3 is 15 amino acids long. The germline V gene has CDR1 LNHDA and CDR2 SQIVND (reference sequence). The DNA of the CDR3 is TGTGCCAGTAGTAAACCCGGGACACCAAACTATGGCTACACCTTC. Translation: CASSKPGTPNYGYTF.

The chain combines TRBV7-3 with TRBJ2-2; TRBD2 agrees at 10 bases. Germline V gives CDR1 SGHTA, CDR2 FQGTGA. This CDR3 comprises 17 residues. The V segment lost 0 bases and the J segment 7 bases; nucleotides outside the gene matches: 8. CDR3 in amino acids: CASSLTEASGRVGELFF. CDR3 sequence (DNA): TGTGCCAGCAGCTTAACGGAAGCTAGCGGGAGAGTCGGGGAGCTGTTTTTT.

The rearrangement joins TRBV7-9 to TRBJ1-4; TRBD1 agrees at 10 bases. Germline values: CDR1 SEHNR, CDR2 FQNEAQ (reference sequence). This CDR3 is built from 14 residues. J was trimmed by 14 bases and V by 4 bases; bases with no gene match: 10. The CDR3 bases are TGTGCCAGCAGCTCCCCCGCGGGACAGGGGATTCTGTTTTTT. This codes for CASSSPAGQGILFF.

In this sample, this clone turned up once. The V gene is TRBV5-1, the J gene TRBJ2-5; D is possibly TRBD1 (6 bases). This CDR3 is built from 13 residues. With 7 bases removed from V and 5 bases from J, the gap between germline ends came to 15 bases. Germline V gene lookup returns CDR1 SGHRS and CDR2 YFSETQ. Written as DNA, the CDR3 is TGCGCCAGCGCTACAGGGTCTGGGGAGACCCAGTACTTC. It yields the protein CASATGSGETQYF.

The J gene is TRBJ1-4, the V gene TRBV6-5; D might be TRBD1 (5 bases). Trimming cost V 2 bases and J 0 bases, with 10 bases left between them. Germline values: CDR1 MNHEY, CDR2 SVGAGI. The CDR3 spans 16 residues. CDR3 nucleotide sequence: TGTGCCAGCAGTTACAACCCGGGGGCAACTAATGAAAAACTGTTTTTT. It codes for CASSYNPGATNEKLFF.

This clone is labeled medium-sized. This chain connects TRBV4-3 to TRBJ2-7; 7 positions match TRBD2. The junction had 5 bases not matched to a gene; V was cut back by 0 bases and J by 0 bases. This CDR3 spans 16 amino acids. The germline gives CDR1 LGHNA, CDR2 YSLEER. CDR3 sequence reads: CASSQDAAGLSYEQYF. The CDR3 DNA reads TGCGCCAGCAGCCAAGATGCAGCGGGACTCTCCTACGAGCAGTACTTC.

The chain uses TRBV27 and TRBJ1-2; the match to TRBD1 covers 8 bases. Trimming at V came to 7 bases and at J to 2 bases, leaving 6 bases not matched to a gene. This CDR3 contains 14 residues. Germline CDR1 MNHEY, CDR2 SMNVEV (reference sequence). CDR3 residues: CASKRTGLNYGYTF. CDR3 nucleotide sequence: TGTGCCAGCAAAAGGACAGGGTTAAACTATGGCTACACCTTC.

This clone was counted once. The chain has TRBV5-4 and TRBJ1-2; D may be TRBD1 (5 bases). The CDR3 spans 13 residues. Germline V lookup: CDR1 SGHNT, CDR2 YYREEE (reference sequence). The V gene lost 4 bases and the J gene lost 4 bases, with 11 bases spanning the gap. CDR3 sequence reads: CASSPNQGYGYTF. The CDR3 DNA reads as TGTGCCAGCAGCCCTAATCAGGGCTATGGCTACACCTTC.

This rearrangement joins TRBV28 to TRBJ1-1; 9 bases match TRBD1. Trimming at V came to 1 base and at J to 4 bases, leaving 7 bases not matched to a gene. CDR3 length: 16 amino acids. CDR1 and CDR2 from the germline V gene are MDHEN and SYDVKM. This chain's CDR3 is CASSLSGTGRVTEAFF. The CDR3 DNA follows: TGTGCCAGCAGTTTATCCGGGACAGGGAGGGTCACTGAAGCTTTCTTT.

The chain recombines TRBV4-1 with TRBJ2-1; 11 bases align to TRBD2. The length of the CDR3 is 20 residues. Germline V CDR1 and CDR2: MGHRA, YSYEKL. The V segment lost 1 base and the J segment 0 bases; nucleotides outside the gene matches: 11. The CDR3 region has the DNA TGCGCCAGCAGCCAAGTGGGGCGACTAGCGGGGCGGAGCTCCTACAATGAGCAGTTCTTC. The encoded protein is CASSQVGRLAGRSSYNEQFF.

The chain has TRBV29-1 and TRBJ1-3, with D hard to call. V gave up 7 bases and J gave up 4 bases, with 17 bases separating them. The CDR3 has 14 residues. Per the germline V gene, CDR1 is SQVTM and CDR2 is ANQGSEA. CDR3 sequence: CSAVAGVTGNTIYF. The CDR3 region has the DNA TGCAGCGCTGTGGCAGGCGTTACCGGAAACACCATATATTTT.

The rearrangement uses TRBV5-1 and TRBJ2-3; D is undetermined. This CDR3 region has 15 residues. CDR1 SGHRS and CDR2 YFSETQ come from the germline V gene. Trimming shortened V by 1 base and J by 6 bases, and 15 bases separated the two germline ends. CDR3 DNA sequence: TGCGCCAGCAGCTTGATGGGCCGACGATCCGATACGCAGTATTTT. As protein: CASSLMGRRSDTQYF.

V gene TRBV11-2 combines with J gene TRBJ1-5; D is possibly TRBD1 (5 bases). V was clipped by 1 base and J by 1 base, with 5 bases between them. The CDR3 extends over 14 amino acids. CDR1 is SGHAT, CDR2 FQNNGV, per germline. CDR3 sequence reads: CASSLAGSNQPQHF. CDR3 DNA: TGTGCCAGCAGCTTAGCAGGGAGCAATCAGCCCCAGCATTTT. The entire variable domain, with the rest obtained from reference TRBV11-2 and TRBJ1-5, is as follows: EAGVAQSPRYKIIEKRQSVAFWCNPISGHATLYWYQQILGQGPKLLIQFQNNGVVDDSQLPKDRFSAERLKGVDSTLKIQPAKLEDSAVYLCASSLAGSNQPQHFGDGTRLSIL.

This chain's CDR3 is CASSERGGEQFF. The DNA for the CDR3 is TGTGCCAGTAGCGAGCGGGGCGGTGAGCAGTTCTTC. This rearrangement joins TRBV19 to TRBJ2-1, with 7 positions matching TRBD2. CDR1 and CDR2 (germline): LNHDA, SQIVND (reference sequence). The CDR3 consists of 12 residues. The V and J ends lost 6 bases and 9 bases, in that order; junction bases with no gene match: 5.

The CDR3: CASSLAPRGELFF. In DNA form, the CDR3 reads TGTGCCAGCAGCTTAGCCCCCCGGGGGGAGCTGTTTTTT. V and J are TRBV5-6 and TRBJ2-2, with D hard to call. Germline V CDR1 and CDR2: SGHDT, YYEEEE. V gave up 2 bases and J gave up 8 bases, with 10 bases separating them. The CDR3 totals 13 residues.

The chain joins TRBV6-5 to TRBJ2-1; 8 bases are shared with TRBD1. The CDR3 sequence is 14 residues long. Looked up from germline, CDR1 is MNHEY and CDR2 is SVGAGI. V lost 5 bases and J lost 7; bases outside the gene matches: 7. The CDR3 coding sequence is TGTGCCAGCAGTAATCGACAGGGGCTGAATGAGCAGTTCTTC. Translated: CASSNRQGLNEQFF.

The V gene is TRBV28, the J gene TRBJ1-1, with D maybe TRBD1 (6 bases). The CDR3 is 17 residues long. The V and J ends lost 6 bases and 2 bases respectively, with 22 bases between them. CDR1 is MDHEN and CDR2 is SYDVKM in the germline V gene. The DNA of the CDR3 is TGTGCCAGCAGGCCACCTTCTTACAGGGTGGTAAACACTGAAGCTTTCTTT. It specifies CASRPPSYRVVNTEAFF.

J is TRBJ1-1 and V is TRBV28, with TRBD1 matching 7 bases. CDR3 length: 15 amino acids. CDR1 and CDR2 (germline): MDHEN, SYDVKM. V was pared by 6 bases and J by 4 bases, with 11 bases of the junction left unmatched. In DNA form, the CDR3 reads TGTGCCAGCAGCCCCCTAACAGGGGTAGTCACTGAAGCTTTCTTT. Translated: CASSPLTGVVTEAFF.